These T cell receptor beta chains were read from a single sample in a study of blood T cell repertoires in COVID-19. The repertoire was sequenced with immunoSEQ multiplex PCR; TCRdb's copy has only in-frame clones and lacks some. The sample includes 140,000 to 150,000 clones, about 79% of them seen just once. Input material: peripheral blood. Receptors were obtained from a man aged 55 to 70 with active or convalescent COVID-19. Both conserved end residues are part of each CDR3. A D gene is named only where the DNA matches it firmly. Clone size appears in some rows only: once, few, many, or a class for an expanded clone.

D: -; size: -; V: TRBV4-1; J: TRBJ1-1; CDR3: CASSPRGSGTEAFF; DNA: TGCGCCAGCAGCCCCAGGGGAAGCGGCACTGAAGCTTTCTTT
D: -; size: -; V: TRBV5-6; J: TRBJ1-6; CDR3: CASSSPSGQTRALHF; DNA: TGTGCCAGCAGCTCCCCCTCCGGACAGACCAGGGCCCTCCACTTT
D: TRBD1; size: -; V: TRBV12-5; J: TRBJ1-5; CDR3: CASATKGGPQPQHF; DNA: TGTGCTAGTGCCACAAAAGGGGGCCCTCAGCCCCAGCATTTT
D: -; size: -; V: TRBV6-2/TRBV6-3; J: TRBJ1-1; CDR3: CASSYLTSNTEAFF; DNA: TGTGCCAGCAGTTATCTAACGTCGAACACTGAAGCTTTCTTT
D: -; size: -; V: TRBV12-5; J: TRBJ1-2; CDR3: CASGLQANYGYTF; DNA: TGTGCTAGTGGTTTGCAGGCGAACTATGGCTACACCTTC
D: -; size: -; V: TRBV7-8; J: TRBJ1-4; CDR3: CASSPLDSGEKLFF; DNA: TGTGCCAGCAGCCCCCTGGACAGCGGTGAAAAACTGTTTTTT
D: -; size: -; V: TRBV10-3; J: TRBJ1-1; CDR3: CATKDTVNTEAFF; DNA: TGTGCCACAAAGGACACAGTGAACACTGAAGCTTTCTTT
D: TRBD1; size: -; V: TRBV9; J: TRBJ1-2; CDR3: CASSSRQGRVDGYTF; DNA: TGTGCCAGCAGCTCGAGACAGGGGAGGGTCGATGGCTACACCTTC
D: -; size: -; V: TRBV4-3; J: TRBJ1-2; CDR3: CASSQDRQGGGYTF; DNA: TGCGCCAGCAGCCAAGATAGGCAGGGAGGTGGCTACACCTTC
D: -; size: few; V: TRBV9; J: TRBJ1-5; CDR3: CASSDGRDSTGPQHF; DNA: TGTGCCAGCAGCGACGGGAGGGACTCCACGGGGCCCCAGCATTTT
D: TRBD1; size: -; V: TRBV7-6; J: TRBJ2-5; CDR3: CASSPAGTENQETQYF; DNA: TGTGCCAGCAGCCCAGCCGGGACAGAGAATCAAGAGACCCAGTACTTC
D: -; size: -; V: TRBV6-5; J: TRBJ2-1; CDR3: CATSESRGFNEQFF; DNA: TGTGCCACTTCGGAGTCCCGGGGTTTCAATGAGCAGTTCTTC
D: TRBD2; size: -; V: TRBV30; J: TRBJ2-5; CDR3: CAWSLSGRETQYF; DNA: TGTGCCTGGAGCTTGAGCGGGAGAGAGACCCAGTACTTC
D: -; size: -; V: TRBV11-3; J: TRBJ1-6; CDR3: CASSPMRGVDNSPLHF; DNA: TGTGCCAGCAGCCCCATGCGGGGGGTAGATAATTCACCCCTCCACTTT
D: TRBD1; size: -; V: TRBV6-5; J: TRBJ2-2; CDR3: CASSYQGEIAGELFF; DNA: TGTGCCAGCAGTTACCAGGGGGAGATAGCCGGGGAGCTGTTTTTT
D: -; size: -; V: TRBV7-2; J: TRBJ1-1; CDR3: CASSFQGGTEAFF; DNA: TGTGCCAGCAGCTTCCAGGGAGGGACTGAAGCTTTCTTT
D: -; size: -; V: TRBV4-3; J: TRBJ2-1; CDR3: CASSQVIGSGNEQFF; DNA: TGCGCCAGCAGCCAAGTGATCGGGAGTGGGAATGAGCAGTTCTTC
D: -; size: -; V: TRBV24-1; J: TRBJ2-2; CDR3: CATEVGGPAGGLFF; DNA: TGTGCCACCGAGGTGGGAGGCCCCGCCGGGGGGCTGTTTTTT
D: TRBD2; size: -; V: TRBV6-2/TRBV6-3; J: TRBJ2-4; CDR3: CASSRLAGPKNIQYF; DNA: TGTGCCAGCAGCAGACTAGCGGGTCCCAAAAACATTCAGTACTTC
D: -; size: -; V: TRBV10-1; J: TRBJ2-1; CDR3: CASRGRHVFLEEADNEQFF; DNA: TGCGCCAGCAGGGGAAGACACGTGTTTTTAGAGGAGGCCGACAATGAGCAGTTCTTC
D: -; size: -; V: TRBV5-1; J: TRBJ1-2; CDR3: CASSLGTALYGYTF; DNA: TGCGCCAGCAGCTTGGGGACAGCTCTCTATGGCTACACCTTC
D: -; size: -; V: TRBV14; J: TRBJ1-4; CDR3: CASSRRGATNEKLFF; DNA: TGTGCCAGCAGCCGCAGGGGTGCAACTAATGAAAAACTGTTTTTT
D: TRBD2; size: -; V: TRBV9; J: TRBJ2-3; CDR3: CASSVGVAGDADTQYF; DNA: TGTGCCAGCAGCGTAGGGGTAGCGGGAGATGCAGATACGCAGTATTTT
D: -; size: -; V: TRBV23-1; J: TRBJ2-2; CDR3: CASSQTPAVNATTNTGELFF; DNA: TGCGCCAGCAGTCAAACTCCGGCCGTCAACGCGACTACGAACACCGGGGAGCTGTTTTTT
D: -; size: -; V: TRBV2; J: TRBJ2-7; CDR3: CASRGGPYEQYF; DNA: TGTGCCAGCAGGGGGGGGCCTTACGAGCAGTACTTC
D: -; size: -; V: TRBV11-2; J: TRBJ2-3; CDR3: CASSLIPSSTDTQYF; DNA: TGTGCCAGCAGCTTAATCCCCTCTAGCACAGATACGCAGTATTTT
D: TRBD1; size: few; V: TRBV7-2; J: TRBJ2-7; CDR3: CASSWRTGAYEQYF; DNA: TGTGCCAGCAGCTGGCGGACAGGGGCCTACGAGCAGTACTTC
D: -; size: -; V: TRBV6-5; J: TRBJ1-3; CDR3: CASRDWGSGNTIYF; DNA: TGTGCCAGCAGGGACTGGGGCTCTGGAAACACCATATATTTT